This T cell receptor beta chain was observed in a study of cytomegalovirus exposure and HLA in healthy donors. General study findings and limits: In a later analysis, donors in an Asian-associated ancestry cluster reportedly had fewer N-insertions in productive TCRs than the cohort mean.

The PCR ran on 60 Vbeta and 13 Jbeta primers. Using immunoSEQ multiplex PCR, the repertoire was profiled, and TCRdb retains in-frame clones only, with some absent. This table holds about 140,000 clones, 80% found once. V dropped 8 bases and J dropped 2 bases, with 14 bases sitting between them. Germline CDR1 is LNHDA and CDR2 is SQIVND (reference sequence). The CDR3 extends over 14 amino acids. This clone occurred once. Its target is not known. This chain uses TRBV19 with TRBJ2-3, with D perhaps TRBD2 (6 bases). The origin of this receptor is a man aged 45-65 years in good health and CMV-seronegative. The material sequenced was PBMCs. CDR3: CASALGLDTDTQYF. The CDR3 DNA reads TGTGCCAGTGCCCTGGGACTCGACACAGATACGCAGTATTTT.